The subject of this entry is one T cell receptor beta chain. The data are from a study of regulatory T cells in long-lasting Graves disease. Time point meaning: persistent/refractory GD, antithyroid drugs over 5 years with positive TRAb. PBMCs provided the RNA from which the TCR library was made. Germline V lookup: CDR1 SQVTM, CDR2 ANQGSEA. V was trimmed by 3 bases and J by 3 bases, leaving 12 bases between them. CDR3 length: 13 amino acids. Construction of the TCR beta libraries employed iRepertoire HTBI primers in conjunction with Arm-PCR of CDR3 regions. MiXCR, run by TCRdb on the multiplex PCR reads, gives a single entry per CDR3 protein. This table has 700,000 or so distinct CDR3 sequences, 30% appearing once.

The TCR originated in a female donor with Graves disease. This chain joins TRBV29-1 and TRBJ2-7, with no clear D. The material sequenced was peripheral blood mononuclear cells (PBMCs), taken when the disease was refractory, from a patient treated with antithyroid drugs. As DNA, the CDR3 is TGCAGCGTTGAGGTACCGTTGATCTACGAGCAGTACTTC. Protein: CSVEVPLIYEQYF.